This TCR beta chain was found in a study of beta chain features in type 1 diabetes listed by TCRdb under 2018. With regard to the full study: No differences in mean age, gender distribution, total cell number or subset yield were found between patients and healthy donors. Across all samples, around 99 million sorted cells were examined, and cell number per subset correlated strongly with RNA yield. In the study, TCRB repertoires of sorted circulating CD4+ T cell subsets from recently diagnosed type 1 diabetes patients were compared with those of matched healthy donors. Whereas all 28 donors provided naive and central memory subsets, regulatory and stem cell-like memory subsets were isolated from just 8 patients and roughly 8 healthy donors.

What the work shows at the level of the full study, not this receptor alone: At VDJ recombination sites, patients with type 1 diabetes made fewer insertions and deleted more nucleotides, a pattern implying thymic rearrangement abnormalities. Type 1 diabetes patients showed a moderate but significant shortening of TCRB CDR3 length in all four CD4+ subsets. Only small numbers of individuals were included in the HLA sub-analyses, which left unresolved whether HLA type had any influence on TCRB rearrangement. Because cDNA was sequenced instead of genomic DNA, highly expressing activated cells could be over-represented, though the groups showed no difference in activation or CD3 levels. Shorter templates might be favored by PCR, yet because patient and control samples were amplified and corrected together, any such skew would affect both groups equally. Naive, central memory and regulatory TCRB repertoires appeared more similar among patients than among healthy donors.

Notes on this clone: The target of this receptor is not known. Base qualities are not provided; no much larger clone lies one nucleotide away.

The entire amount of isolated RNA was reverse transcribed using the High Capacity cDNA Reverse Transcription Kit, so the sequenced TCRB transcripts were expressed ones. Naive, central memory and regulatory T cell samples underwent deep immunoSEQ sequencing, averaging around 4 million total reads per sample. Sorted cells were lysed in RLT buffer, and RNA was extracted using DNase-treated RNeasy Micro or Mini kits according to cell number. To prevent cross-contamination, each cell subset was processed individually, whereas patient and healthy donor samples were processed jointly. The immunoSEQ multiplex PCR was used to amplify TCRB sequences from cDNA, yielding 87-bp fragments that span the CDR3 region. Sequencing of the amplicons was performed on the Illumina HiSeq platform. The authors' pipeline ran thus. PCR bias was computationally corrected using synthetic template baselines, reads within Hamming distance 2 were collapsed, and singletons that could not be merged were discarded. Reads were aligned against IMGT so that V, D and J genes, CDR3 length and insertions or deletions at six rearrangement sites could be assigned. Within each subset, clonotype counts were normalized to the number of sorted cells before true diversity and Gini coefficients were calculated with the tcR R package. The overlap coefficient, calculated on TCRB nucleotide sequences, was used to quantify repertoire sharing. Out-of-frame TCRB sequences from naive cells were analyzed to stand in for the pre-selection repertoire. TCRdb carries this immuneACCESS record with in-frame sequences only. Its versions omit some clonotypes, under half of them owing to an unresolved V gene in the studies checked, with the rest unexplained. The V and J calls and the clone size are those of that table, but D and trimming were determined from the DNA. The sample has around 430,000 clones on record, 30% of them singletons. In total, the top ten clones hold roughly 0.066% of the sample.

A single peripheral blood draw of about 116 mL on average was collected from each donor into heparinised tubes. Naive, central memory, regulatory and stem cell-like memory CD4+ T cells were sorted on a BD FACSAria II using a panel including CD45RO, CCR7, CD25, CD127, CD95 and CD27. Every sorted population had a purity above 95%. Right away, PBMCs were isolated by Lymphoprep density gradient centrifugation and were stained directly, with no culture step. So that batch effects would be minimized, each experiment stained and sorted samples in pairs, pairing one healthy donor with one patient. The junction shows trimming of 4 bases on V and 4 bases on J, plus 12 bases between the germline ends. In the germline V gene, CDR1 corresponds to SGDLS and CDR2 to YYNGEE. The CDR3 goes from the cysteine to the phenylalanine over 13 residues. Just CDR3 DNA is preserved here, 39 bases in frame from base 1.

Recombination joined TRBV9 with TRBJ2-7; the D gene is perhaps TRBD1, on 6 matching bases. The sample consisted of naive CD4+ T cells from blood. Reading the label with the study, this specimen's cell subset or site is: true naive CD4+ T cells. The clonotype originates from a man younger than 30 in good health. The nucleotide sequence is TGTGCCAGCAGCACCGGGACAATGTACGAGCAGTACTTC. Its amino acids are CASSTGTMYEQYF.